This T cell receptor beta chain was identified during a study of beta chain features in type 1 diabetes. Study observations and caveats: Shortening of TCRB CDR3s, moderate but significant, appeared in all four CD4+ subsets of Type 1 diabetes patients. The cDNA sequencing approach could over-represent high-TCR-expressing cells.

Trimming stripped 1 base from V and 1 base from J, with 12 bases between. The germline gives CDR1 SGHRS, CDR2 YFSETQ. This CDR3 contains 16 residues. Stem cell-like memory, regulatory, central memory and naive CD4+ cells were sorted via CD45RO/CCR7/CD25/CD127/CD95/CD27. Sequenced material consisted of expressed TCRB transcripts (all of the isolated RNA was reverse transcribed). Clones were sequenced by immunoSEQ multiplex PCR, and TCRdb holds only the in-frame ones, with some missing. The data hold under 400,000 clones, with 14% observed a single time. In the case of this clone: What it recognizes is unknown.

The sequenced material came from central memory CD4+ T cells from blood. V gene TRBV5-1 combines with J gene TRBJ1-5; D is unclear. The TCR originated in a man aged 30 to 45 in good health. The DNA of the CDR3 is TGCGCCAGCAGCTTGAACACCAAGAACAGCAATCAGCCCCAGCATTTT. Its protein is CASSLNTKNSNQPQHF.